The clone carrying this TCR beta chain came up many times. Its specificity is unknown. Trimming stripped 2 bases from V and 2 bases from J, with 9 bases between. The germline V gene encodes CDR1 SEHNR and CDR2 FQNEAQ (reference sequence). This CDR3 is built from 14 residues. The data stem from a study of T-cell reconstitution after alpha-beta-depleted transplantation in children. Unique molecular identifiers were incorporated when the TCRbeta library was constructed. Each CDR3 protein gets one entry after TCRdb re-called the PCR reads with MiXCR. This sample yields over 200,000 distinct CDR3 sequences, of which 9.5% to 13% are seen a single time; about 30% belongs to the top ten. The study, taken as a whole, reports: Some patients showed high day-60 TCRbeta diversity, which derived from surviving recipient T cells and thymic progenitors.

This specimen consisted of PBMCs, obtained before TCRalphabeta/CD19-depleted stem cell transplant. The source is a child under two years old with acute myeloid leukemia, due to receive a stem cell transplant. This rearrangement joins TRBV7-9 to TRBJ2-5; unclear D gene. For the CDR3, the DNA is TGTGCCAGCAGCTTATACGGTTGGCAAGAGACCCAGTACTTC. Amino acid sequence: CASSLYGWQETQYF.